The T cell receptor (beta chain) under discussion was sequenced for a study of T cell repertoires in cytomegalovirus infection. Study-level background: Matching HLA type, along with CMV infection, was indicated by public TCR beta signatures. Study observations and caveats: Within the response measured ex vivo, HLA-C-restricted CMV-specific TCR beta clonotypes were dominant. Of the TCR beta families, the public ones yielded a cumulative frequency that identified carriers of CMV plus the relevant HLA.

Worth noting for this clonotype: Its specificity is unknown. This may arise from a read error, as a much more abundant clone is one base away.

TCRdb fed the reads into MiXCR, producing one record per CDR3 protein. Of 130,000 or so distinct CDR3 sequences listed, about 6% are singletons. The CDR3 is 15 amino acids. CDR1 is MNHGY, CDR2 SAAAGT, per germline. The origin of this receptor is a human donor in good health (CMV status not recorded). Some clones in this sample may be carry-over from other donors' samples. The specimen sequenced was PBMCs. V and J are TRBV6-8 and TRBJ2-1, with TRBD2 matching 9 bases. CDR3 protein: CASSYAGGSYNEQSF. CDR3 in DNA: TGTGCCAGCAGTTACGCGGGGGGGTCCTACAATGAGCAGTCCTTC.